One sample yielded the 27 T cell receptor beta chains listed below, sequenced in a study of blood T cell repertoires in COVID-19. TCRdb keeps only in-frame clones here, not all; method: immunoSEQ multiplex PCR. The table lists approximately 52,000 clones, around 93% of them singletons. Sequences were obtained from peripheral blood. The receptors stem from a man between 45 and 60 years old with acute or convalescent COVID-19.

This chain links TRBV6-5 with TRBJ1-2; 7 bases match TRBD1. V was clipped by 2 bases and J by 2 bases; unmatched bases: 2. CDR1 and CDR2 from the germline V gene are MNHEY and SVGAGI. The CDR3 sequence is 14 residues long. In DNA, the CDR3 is TGTGCCAGCAGTTACGCAGGGGGGAACTATGGCTACACCTTC. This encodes CASSYAGGNYGYTF.

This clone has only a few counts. CDR3 loop: CASSFDRSNSPLHF. The DNA of the CDR3 is TGTGCCAGTAGTTTCGACAGGAGTAATTCACCCCTCCACTTT. J is TRBJ1-6 and V is TRBV19; D is perhaps TRBD1 (6 bases). V dropped 5 bases and J dropped 6 bases, with 11 bases sitting between them. This CDR3 contains 14 residues. Germline V CDR1 and CDR2: LNHDA, SQIVND (reference sequence).

CDR3 region: CASSGAGGRGEQYF. CDR3 DNA sequence: TGTGCCAGCAGCGGAGCGGGGGGCCGGGGCGAGCAGTACTTC. The chain couples TRBV3-1 (or the pseudogene TRBV3-2) to TRBJ2-7, with 9 nucleotides matching TRBD2. The CDR3 is made up of 14 amino acids. Germline V gene lookup returns CDR1 LGHDT and CDR2 YNNKEL (reference sequence). With V trimmed by 5 bases and J by 6 bases, 8 bases remained unmatched.

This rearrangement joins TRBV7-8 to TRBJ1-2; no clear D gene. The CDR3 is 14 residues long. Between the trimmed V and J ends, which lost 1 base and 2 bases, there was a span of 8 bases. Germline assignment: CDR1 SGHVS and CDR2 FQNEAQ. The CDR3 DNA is TGTGCCAGCAGCTTAGGTGGCCCGAACTATGGCTACACCTTC. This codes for CASSLGGPNYGYTF.

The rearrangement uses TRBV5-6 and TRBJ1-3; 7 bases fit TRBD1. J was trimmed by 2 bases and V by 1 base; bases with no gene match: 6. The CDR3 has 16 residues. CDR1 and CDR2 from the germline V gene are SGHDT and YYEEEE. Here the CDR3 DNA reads TGTGCCAGCAGCTTGCCCACAGGGGTGGCTGGAAACACCATATATTTT. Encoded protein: CASSLPTGVAGNTIYF.

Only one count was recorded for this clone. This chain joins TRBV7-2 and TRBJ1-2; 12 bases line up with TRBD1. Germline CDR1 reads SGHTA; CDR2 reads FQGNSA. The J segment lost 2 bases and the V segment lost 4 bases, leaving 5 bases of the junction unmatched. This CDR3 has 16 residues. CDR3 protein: CASSSAGTGGNYGYTF. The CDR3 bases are TGTGCCAGCAGCTCCGCCGGGACAGGGGGCAACTATGGCTACACCTTC.

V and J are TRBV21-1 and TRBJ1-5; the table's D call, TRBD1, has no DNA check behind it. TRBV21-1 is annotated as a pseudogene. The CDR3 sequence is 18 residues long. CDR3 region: CASSKGGGNRDSYQPQHF. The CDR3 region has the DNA TGTGCCAGCAGCAAAGGTGGGGGAAACCGGGACAGCTATCAGCCCCAGCATTTT.

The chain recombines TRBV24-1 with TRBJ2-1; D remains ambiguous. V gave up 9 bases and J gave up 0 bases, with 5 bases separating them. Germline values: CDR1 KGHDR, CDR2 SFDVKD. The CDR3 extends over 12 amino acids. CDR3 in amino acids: CATCSSYNEQFF. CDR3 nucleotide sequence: TGTGCCACCTGTAGCTCCTACAATGAGCAGTTCTTC.

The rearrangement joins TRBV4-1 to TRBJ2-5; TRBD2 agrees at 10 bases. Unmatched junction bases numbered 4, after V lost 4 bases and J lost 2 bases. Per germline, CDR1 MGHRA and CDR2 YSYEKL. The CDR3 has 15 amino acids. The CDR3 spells CASSRQLAGQETQYF. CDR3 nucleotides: TGCGCCAGCAGCCGCCAACTAGCGGGGCAAGAGACCCAGTACTTC.

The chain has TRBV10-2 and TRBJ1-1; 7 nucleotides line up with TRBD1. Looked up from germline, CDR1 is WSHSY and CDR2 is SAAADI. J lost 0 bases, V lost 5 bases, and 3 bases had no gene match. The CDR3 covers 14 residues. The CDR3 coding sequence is TGCGCCAGCAGTCTGACAGGGCTGAACACTGAAGCTTTCTTT. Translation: CASSLTGLNTEAFF.

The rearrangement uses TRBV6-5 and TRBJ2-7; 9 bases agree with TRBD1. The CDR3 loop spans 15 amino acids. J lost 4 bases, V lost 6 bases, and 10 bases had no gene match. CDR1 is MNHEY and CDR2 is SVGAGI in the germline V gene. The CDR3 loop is CASRDPGQGKYEQYF. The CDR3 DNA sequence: TGTGCCAGCAGGGACCCGGGACAGGGAAAATACGAGCAGTACTTC.

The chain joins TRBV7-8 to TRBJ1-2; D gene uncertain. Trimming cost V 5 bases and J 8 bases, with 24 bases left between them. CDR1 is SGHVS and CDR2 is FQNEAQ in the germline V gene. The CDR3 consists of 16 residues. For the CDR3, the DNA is TGTGCCAGCAGCCAAGGCGGCGGGCCGGGCAGCGGGGGCTACACCTTC. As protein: CASSQGGGPGSGGYTF.

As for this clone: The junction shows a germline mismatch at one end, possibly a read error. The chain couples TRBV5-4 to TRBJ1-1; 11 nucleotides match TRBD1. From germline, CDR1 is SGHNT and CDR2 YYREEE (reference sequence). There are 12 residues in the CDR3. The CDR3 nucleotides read TGTGCCAGCAGCTTGGTGGACAGGGGGCAAACCTTT. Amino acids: CASSLVDRGQTF. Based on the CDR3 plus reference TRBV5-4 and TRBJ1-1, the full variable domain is ETGVTQSPTHLIKTRGQQVTLRCSSQSGHNTVSWYQQALGQGPQFIFQYYREEENGRGNFPPRFSGLQFPNYSSELNVNALELDDSALYLCASSLVDRGQTFGQGTRLTVV.

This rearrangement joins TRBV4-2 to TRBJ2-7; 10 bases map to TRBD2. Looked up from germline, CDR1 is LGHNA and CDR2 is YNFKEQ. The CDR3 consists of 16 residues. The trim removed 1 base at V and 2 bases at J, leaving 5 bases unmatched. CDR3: CASSQGIAGGTYEQYF. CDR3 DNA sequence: TGTGCCAGCAGCCAAGGTATAGCGGGGGGCACCTACGAGCAGTACTTC.

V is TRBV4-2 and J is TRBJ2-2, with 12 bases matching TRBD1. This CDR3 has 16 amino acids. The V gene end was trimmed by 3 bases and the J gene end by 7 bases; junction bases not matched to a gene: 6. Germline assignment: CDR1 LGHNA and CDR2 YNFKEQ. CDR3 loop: CASSQSGQGAIGELFF. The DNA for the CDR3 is TGTGCCAGCAGCCAGTCGGGACAGGGGGCGATCGGGGAGCTGTTTTTT.

The CDR3 sequence is CASSAGAGANIQYF. CDR3 coding DNA: TGTGCCAGCAGCGCGGGGGCGGGGGCCAACATTCAGTACTTC. The gene calls are TRBV7-9 and TRBJ2-4, with D maybe TRBD2 (7 bases). V lost 5 bases, J lost 7 bases, and 15 bases lay in between. The germline gives CDR1 SEHNR, CDR2 FQNEAQ (reference sequence). The CDR3 length is 14 residues. The whole variable domain, remainder taken from reference TRBV7-9 and TRBJ2-4, is DTGVSQNPRHKITKRGQNVTFRCDPISEHNRLYWYRQTLGQGPEFLTYFQNEAQLEKSRLLSDRFSAERPKGSFSTLEIQRTEQGDSAMYLCASSAGAGANIQYFGAGTRLSVL.

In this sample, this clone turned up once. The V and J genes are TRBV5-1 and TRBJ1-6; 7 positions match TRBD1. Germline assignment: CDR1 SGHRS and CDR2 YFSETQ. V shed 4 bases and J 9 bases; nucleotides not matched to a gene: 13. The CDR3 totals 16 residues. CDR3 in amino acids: CASSPGQASLSSPLHF. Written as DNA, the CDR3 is TGCGCCAGCAGCCCCGGACAGGCCTCTCTCAGTTCACCCCTCCACTTT.

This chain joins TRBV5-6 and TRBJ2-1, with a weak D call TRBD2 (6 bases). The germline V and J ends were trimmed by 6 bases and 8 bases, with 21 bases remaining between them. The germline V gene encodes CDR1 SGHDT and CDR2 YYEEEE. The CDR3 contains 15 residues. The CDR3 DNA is TGTGCCAGCACCTACGGCACAATTAGCGGCGATGAGCAGTTCTTC. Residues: CASTYGTISGDEQFF.

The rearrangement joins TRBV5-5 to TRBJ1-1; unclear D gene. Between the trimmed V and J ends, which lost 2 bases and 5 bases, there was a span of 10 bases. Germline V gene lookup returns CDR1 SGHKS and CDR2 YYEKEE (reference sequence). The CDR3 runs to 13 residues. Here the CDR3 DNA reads TGTGCCAGCAGCTTCAGTGTTACGACTGAAGCTTTCTTT. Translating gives CASSFSVTTEAFF.

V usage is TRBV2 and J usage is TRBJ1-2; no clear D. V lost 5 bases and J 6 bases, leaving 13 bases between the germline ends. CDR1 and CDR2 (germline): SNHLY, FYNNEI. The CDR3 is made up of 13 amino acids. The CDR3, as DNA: TGTGCCAGCAGTTCTCCAGGTTCGGATGGCTACACCTTC. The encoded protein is CASSSPGSDGYTF. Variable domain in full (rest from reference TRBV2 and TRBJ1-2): EPEVTQTPSHQVTQMGQEVILRCVPISNHLYFYWYRQILGQKVEFLVSFYNNEISEKSEIFDDQFSVERPDGSNFTLKIRSTKLEDSAMYFCASSSPGSDGYTFGSGTRLTVV.

The CDR3 here is CASSRSTGTGKETQYF. The DNA for the CDR3 is TGTGCCAGCAGCAGGAGCACCGGGACAGGGAAAGAGACCCAGTACTTC. V is TRBV7-2 and J is TRBJ2-5; 9 nucleotides line up with TRBD1. Germline values: CDR1 SGHTA, CDR2 FQGNSA. The ends lost 5 bases at V and 3 bases at J; junction bases unmatched: 10. The CDR3 extends over 16 amino acids.

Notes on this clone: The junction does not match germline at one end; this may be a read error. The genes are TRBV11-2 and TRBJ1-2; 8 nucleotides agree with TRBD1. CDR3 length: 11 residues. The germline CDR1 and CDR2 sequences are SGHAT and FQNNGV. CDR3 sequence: CASSLAQQGEF. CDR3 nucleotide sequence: TGTGCCAGCAGCTTAGCTCAACAGGGGGAATTC.

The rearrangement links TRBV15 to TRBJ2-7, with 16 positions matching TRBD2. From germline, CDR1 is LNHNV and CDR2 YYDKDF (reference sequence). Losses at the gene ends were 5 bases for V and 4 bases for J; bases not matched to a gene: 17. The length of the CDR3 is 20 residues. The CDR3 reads CATSGQTPGTSGGAGYEQYF. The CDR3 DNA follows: TGTGCCACCAGCGGGCAGACTCCCGGGACTAGCGGGGGGGCAGGGTACGAGCAGTACTTC.

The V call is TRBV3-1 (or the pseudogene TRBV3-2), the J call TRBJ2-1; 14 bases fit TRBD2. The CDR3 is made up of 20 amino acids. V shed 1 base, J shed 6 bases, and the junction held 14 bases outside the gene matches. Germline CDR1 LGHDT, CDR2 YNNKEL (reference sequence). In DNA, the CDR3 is TGTGCCAGCAGCCAAGTCTTAACAGGGCGACTAGCGGGGGGGACCAATGAGCAGTTCTTC. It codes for CASSQVLTGRLAGGTNEQFF.

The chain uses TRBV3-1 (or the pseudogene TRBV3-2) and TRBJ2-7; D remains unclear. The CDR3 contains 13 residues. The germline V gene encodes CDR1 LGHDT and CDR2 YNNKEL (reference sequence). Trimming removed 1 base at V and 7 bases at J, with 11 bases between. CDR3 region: CASSQVEISEQYF. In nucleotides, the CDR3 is TGTGCCAGCAGCCAAGTTGAGATAAGTGAGCAGTACTTC.

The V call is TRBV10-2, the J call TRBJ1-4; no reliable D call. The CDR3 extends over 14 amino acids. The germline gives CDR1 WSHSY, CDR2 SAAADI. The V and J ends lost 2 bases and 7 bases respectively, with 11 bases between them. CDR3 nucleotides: TGCGCCAGCAGTGAGGCGGTGGGAGGTGAAAAACTGTTTTTT. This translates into CASSEAVGGEKLFF.

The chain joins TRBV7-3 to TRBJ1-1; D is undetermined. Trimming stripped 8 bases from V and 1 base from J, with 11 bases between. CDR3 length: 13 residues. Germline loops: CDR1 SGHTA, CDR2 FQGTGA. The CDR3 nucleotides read TGTGCCAGCCGTGCCGGTCCGAACACTGAAGCTTTCTTT. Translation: CASRAGPNTEAFF.